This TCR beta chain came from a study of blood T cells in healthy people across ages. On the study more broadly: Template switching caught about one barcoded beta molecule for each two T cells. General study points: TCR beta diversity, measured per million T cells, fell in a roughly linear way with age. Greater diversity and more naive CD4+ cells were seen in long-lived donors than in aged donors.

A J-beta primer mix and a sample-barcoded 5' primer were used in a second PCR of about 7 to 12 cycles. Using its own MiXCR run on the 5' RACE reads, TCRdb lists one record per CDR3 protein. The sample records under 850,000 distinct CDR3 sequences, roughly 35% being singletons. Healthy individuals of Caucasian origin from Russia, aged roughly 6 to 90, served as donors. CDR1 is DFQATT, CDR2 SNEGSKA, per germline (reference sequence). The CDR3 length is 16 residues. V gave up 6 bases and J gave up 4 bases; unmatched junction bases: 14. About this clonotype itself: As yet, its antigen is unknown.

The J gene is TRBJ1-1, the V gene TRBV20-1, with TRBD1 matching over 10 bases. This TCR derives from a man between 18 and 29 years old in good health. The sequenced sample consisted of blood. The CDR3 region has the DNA TGCAGTGCCCGGCCGGGTTCAGGGACAGGGGTCACTGAAGCTTTCTTT. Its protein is CSARPGSGTGVTEAFF.